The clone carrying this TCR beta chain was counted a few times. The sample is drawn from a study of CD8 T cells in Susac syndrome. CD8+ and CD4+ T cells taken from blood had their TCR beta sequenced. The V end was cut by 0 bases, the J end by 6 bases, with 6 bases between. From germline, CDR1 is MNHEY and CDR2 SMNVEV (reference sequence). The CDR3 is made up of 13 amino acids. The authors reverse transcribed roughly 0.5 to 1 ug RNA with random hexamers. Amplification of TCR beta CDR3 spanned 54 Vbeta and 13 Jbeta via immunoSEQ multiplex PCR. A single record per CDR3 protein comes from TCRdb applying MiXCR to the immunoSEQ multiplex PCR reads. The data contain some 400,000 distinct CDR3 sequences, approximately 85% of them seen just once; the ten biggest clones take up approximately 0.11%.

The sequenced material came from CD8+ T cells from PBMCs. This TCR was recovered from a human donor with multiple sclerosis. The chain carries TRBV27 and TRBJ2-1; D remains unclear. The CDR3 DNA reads TGTGCCAGCAGTTTATCTTCGGTCAATGAGCAGTTCTTC. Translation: CASSLSSVNEQFF.